One sample yielded the 21 T cell receptor beta chains listed below, sequenced in a study of T cell responses to AZD1222 COVID-19 vaccine. The protocol was immunoSEQ multiplex PCR, while the TCRdb copy is restricted to in-frame clones and leaves out a portion. The sample has about 73,000 clones, about nine tenths seen once; the top ten hold 15% to 20%. The sequencing used peripheral blood, collected on day 0 of AZD1222 vaccination. The source of these receptors is an adult in good health.

The chain has TRBV28 and TRBJ2-7; D is unresolved. The CDR3 totals 12 residues. V was pared by 5 bases and J by 6 bases, with 11 bases between. CDR1 is MDHEN, CDR2 SYDVKM, per germline. The chain's CDR3 is CASSPRILEQYF. The CDR3 DNA is TGTGCCAGCAGTCCGAGGATTCTCGAGCAGTACTTC.

The chain is built from TRBV29-1 and TRBJ2-1, with 7 bases that match TRBD1. Trimming cost V 1 base and J 2 bases; bases outside gene matches: 2. Germline values: CDR1 SQVTM, CDR2 ANQGSEA. The CDR3 is 14 residues long. CDR3 region: CSVEGQGAYNEQFF. The CDR3 DNA reads TGCAGCGTTGAAGGCCAGGGGGCCTACAATGAGCAGTTCTTC.

The chain joins TRBV7-8 to TRBJ2-2, with D perhaps TRBD1 (5 bases). Germline values: CDR1 SGHVS, CDR2 FQNEAQ. Trimming took off 6 bases at V and 0 bases at J, with 11 bases between the two ends. The CDR3 covers 15 residues. CDR3 amino acids: CASSPRGSNTGELFF. Here the CDR3 DNA reads TGTGCCAGCAGTCCAAGGGGTTCGAACACCGGGGAGCTGTTTTTT.

J is TRBJ1-4 and V is TRBV19; tentatively, D is TRBD1 (6 bases). CDR3 length: 15 residues. Germline V gene sequence: CDR1 LNHDA, CDR2 SQIVND (reference sequence). The V end lost 0 bases, the J end lost 4 bases, and 9 bases lay between the germline ends. The CDR3 spells CASSIDRGNNEKLFF. CDR3 coding DNA: TGTGCCAGTAGTATAGACAGGGGCAATAATGAAAAACTGTTTTTT. Full variable domain (remainder filled in from reference TRBV19 and TRBJ1-4): DGGITQSPKYLFRKEGQNVTLSCEQNLNHDAMYWYRQDPGQGLRLIYYSQIVNDFQKGDIAEGYSVSREKKESFPLTVTSAQKNPTAFYLCASSIDRGNNEKLFFGSGTQLSVL.

The chain employs TRBV5-4 and TRBJ2-3; D is undetermined. Germline CDR1 SGHNT, CDR2 YYREEE (reference sequence). V gave up 1 base and J gave up 0 bases, with 6 bases separating them. The length of the CDR3 is 14 residues. CDR3 loop: CASSLQVSTDTQYF. The CDR3 region has the DNA TGTGCCAGCAGCTTGCAGGTTAGCACAGATACGCAGTATTTT.

This chain joins TRBV15 and TRBJ1-6, with D possibly matching TRBD1 (6 bases). The germline gives CDR1 LNHNV, CDR2 YYDKDF (reference sequence). The CDR3 has 16 amino acids. Trimming removed 3 bases at V and 8 bases at J, with 17 bases between. Here the CDR3 reads CATSRIRWGADSPLHF. The CDR3 DNA is TGTGCCACCAGCAGGATCCGGTGGGGGGCTGATTCACCCCTCCACTTT. Full variable domain (outside the CDR3, taken from reference TRBV15 and TRBJ1-6): DAMVIQNPRYQVTQFGKPVTLSCSQTLNHNVMYWYQQKSSQAPKLLFHYYDKDFNNEADTPDNFQSRRPNTSFCFLDIRSPGLGDTAMYLCATSRIRWGADSPLHFGNGTRLTVT.

The V gene is TRBV9, the J gene TRBJ1-2, with TRBD1 matching 7 bases. V lost 6 bases to trimming and J lost 3 bases; unmatched junction nucleotides: 5. The CDR3 covers 13 residues. Germline V lookup: CDR1 SGDLS, CDR2 YYNGEE. DNA for the CDR3: TGTGCCAGCACCCAGGGGGAGGACTATGGCTACACCTTC. As protein: CASTQGEDYGYTF.

The chain combines TRBV18 with TRBJ2-7; the D gene is possibly TRBD2 (5 bases). CDR1 and CDR2 from the germline V gene are KGHSH and LQKENI. The CDR3 contains 14 residues. V gave up 8 bases and J gave up 3 bases, with 17 bases separating them. CDR3 region: CASDTGSSYYEQYF. Written as DNA, the CDR3 is TGTGCCAGCGACACGGGATCAAGCTACTACGAGCAGTACTTC.

This chain uses TRBV24-1 with TRBJ2-5; TRBD2 is a possible D gene (5 bases). Trimming left V 0 bases short and J 5 bases short, with 9 bases between. The CDR3 spans 14 residues. The germline V gene has CDR1 KGHDR and CDR2 SFDVKD. CDR3 bases: TGTGCCACCAGTGATTTGCGGTCGGGGGAGACCCAGTACTTC. It yields the protein CATSDLRSGETQYF.

This clone was found once. This chain links TRBV7-3 with TRBJ2-2; the D is unclear. This CDR3 is 12 amino acids long. CDR1 is SGHTA, CDR2 FQGTGA, per germline. V was shortened by 3 bases and J by 6 bases, with 5 bases between the two germline ends. In DNA form, the CDR3 reads TGTGCCAGCAGCTTGGGCCCCGGGGAGCTGTTTTTT. Protein sequence: CASSLGPGELFF.

Written as DNA, the CDR3 is TGTGCCAGTAGTACCGGGTTGAACACTGAAGCTTTCTTT. Encoded protein: CASSTGLNTEAFF. V gene TRBV19 combines with J gene TRBJ1-1; no clear D gene. The ends were cut back, 4 bases at V and 0 bases at J, with 6 bases in the middle. From germline, CDR1 is LNHDA and CDR2 SQIVND (reference sequence). The CDR3 sequence is 13 residues long.

The chain carries TRBV6-5 and TRBJ2-1; the D is unclear. V was pared by 2 bases and J by 9 bases, with 14 bases between. From germline, CDR1 is MNHEY and CDR2 SVGAGI. The CDR3 has 14 residues. The CDR3 protein is CASSYGPIVPEQFF. In DNA form, the CDR3 reads TGTGCCAGCAGTTACGGGCCTATAGTCCCTGAGCAGTTCTTC.

This clone was seen just once. The V call is TRBV19, the J call TRBJ1-5, with TRBD1 matching 9 bases. Looked up from germline, CDR1 is LNHDA and CDR2 is SQIVND (reference sequence). This CDR3 contains 12 residues. J was trimmed by 6 bases and V by 7 bases; bases with no gene match: 1. CDR3 protein: CASKTGGQPQHF. For the CDR3, the DNA is TGTGCCAGTAAGACAGGGGGTCAGCCCCAGCATTTT. Supplemented by reference TRBV19 and TRBJ1-5, the full variable domain reads DGGITQSPKYLFRKEGQNVTLSCEQNLNHDAMYWYRQDPGQGLRLIYYSQIVNDFQKGDIAEGYSVSREKKESFPLTVTSAQKNPTAFYLCASKTGGQPQHFGDGTRLSIL.

This clone came up once. The chain employs TRBV27 and TRBJ2-3; D uncertain. CDR3 length equals 13 residues. The germline gives CDR1 MNHEY, CDR2 SMNVEV (reference sequence). The ends were cut back, 5 bases at V and 0 bases at J, with 6 bases in the middle. DNA for the CDR3: TGTGCCAGCAGTCCTGGTAGCACAGATACGCAGTATTTT. It specifies CASSPGSTDTQYF.

This sequence joins TRBV19 and TRBJ1-5, with a possible D match to TRBD1 (5 bases). Germline V gene data show CDR1 as LNHDA and CDR2 as SQIVND (reference sequence). This CDR3 region has 16 residues. V was trimmed by 2 bases and J by 1 base, leaving 12 bases between them. The CDR3 sequence: CASSITRVLSNQPQHF. In DNA form, the CDR3 reads TGTGCCAGTAGTATAACCAGGGTACTAAGCAATCAGCCCCAGCATTTT.

The chain uses TRBV24-1 and TRBJ2-3, with D hard to call. CDR1 KGHDR and CDR2 SFDVKD come from the germline V gene. V lost 4 bases and J 5 bases, leaving 15 bases between the germline ends. The CDR3 sequence is 15 residues long. DNA of the CDR3: TGTGCCACCAGTGACCACACCGTACCCGAAGATACGCAGTATTTT. Translation gives CATSDHTVPEDTQYF.

The genes are TRBV11-2 and TRBJ2-5; 14 bases match TRBD2. This CDR3 region has 18 residues. V was pared by 1 base and J by 4 bases, with 8 bases of the junction left unmatched. Germline V lookup: CDR1 SGHAT, CDR2 FQNNGV. The CDR3 here is CASSLGTSGRNQPETQYF. For the CDR3, the DNA is TGTGCCAGCAGCTTAGGGACTAGCGGGAGGAATCAACCAGAGACCCAGTACTTC.

This chain connects TRBV5-4 to TRBJ1-1, with D tentatively TRBD1 (5 bases). Trimming pared 6 bases from V and 2 bases from J, leaving 11 bases between. Germline CDR1 SGHNT, CDR2 YYREEE (reference sequence). The CDR3 totals 13 residues. CDR3 sequence (DNA): TGTGCCAGCAAGGGAGGGGAAAACACTGAAGCTTTCTTT. It is translated as CASKGGENTEAFF.

The chain employs TRBV7-6 and TRBJ2-7; no definite D call. This CDR3 contains 16 residues. The germline gives CDR1 SGHVS, CDR2 FNYEAQ. V was clipped by 2 bases and J by 5 bases, with 19 bases between them. The CDR3, as DNA: TGTGCCAGCAGCTTACAACAACCGGGCTTAAACGACGAGCAGTACTTC. Amino acid sequence: CASSLQQPGLNDEQYF.

V gene TRBV6-2 or TRBV6-3 combines with J gene TRBJ2-1; D perhaps matches TRBD2 (6 bases). CDR1 is MNHEY, CDR2 SVGEGT, per germline. This CDR3 has 16 amino acids. The ends were cut back, 4 bases at V and 4 bases at J, with 17 bases in the middle. This CDR3 is CASSSTLAGPYNEQFF. CDR3 coding DNA: TGTGCCAGCAGTTCCACACTAGCTGGTCCGTACAATGAGCAGTTCTTC.

CDR3 coding DNA: TGTGCCAGCAGCTGGCCCCAGGAGGGGAAAGAGACCCAGTACTTC. This encodes CASSWPQEGKETQYF. This rearrangement joins TRBV5-4 to TRBJ2-5; D may be TRBD2 (6 bases). The germline V gene encodes CDR1 SGHNT and CDR2 YYREEE (reference sequence). There are 15 residues in the CDR3. V was cut by 3 bases and J by 3 bases, with 15 bases left in between.